These 9 T cell receptor beta chains came from one sample sequenced in a study of T cells in localized non-small cell lung cancer. Sequenced by immunoSEQ multiplex PCR; TCRdb stores in-frame clones only, minus some. Of 50,000 to 65,000 clones in the sample, around 81% were seen once. This material consisted of PBMCs, taken before any cancer treatment. The receptors here all came from a man aged 35 to 70 with stage II lung adenocarcinoma.

The chain joins TRBV10-3 to TRBJ2-7, with 7 bases aligning to TRBD1. The V and J ends lost 4 bases and 2 bases, in that order; junction bases with no gene match: 2. Per germline, CDR1 ENHRY and CDR2 SYGVKD. There are 13 residues in the CDR3. DNA for the CDR3: TGTGCCATCAGTGGGCAGGGGGCCTACGAGCAGTACTTC. The encoded protein is CAISGQGAYEQYF.

V and J are TRBV29-1 and TRBJ2-5; D not certain. The DNA matches TRBJ2-7 better at its end, which makes the J call doubtful. Germline CDR1 SQVTM, CDR2 ANQGSEA. CDR3 length: 13 residues. The DNA of the CDR3 is TGCAGCGTTGAGCCCCCAGGATCCTACGAGCAGTACTTC. This translates into CSVEPPGSYEQYF.

J is TRBJ1-3 and V is TRBV30; TRBD1 is a possible D gene (5 bases). This CDR3 has 15 residues. Trimming left V 5 bases short and J 0 bases short, with 14 bases between. CDR1 GTSNPN and CDR2 SVGIG come from the germline V gene (reference sequence). CDR3 amino acids: CAWGGSGNSGNTIYF. CDR3 coding DNA: TGTGCCTGGGGCGGGTCAGGGAACTCTGGAAACACCATATATTTT.

V is TRBV7-2 and J is TRBJ2-7, with 7 bases aligning to TRBD2. Germline CDR1 reads SGHTA; CDR2 reads FQGNSA. V was pared by 0 bases and J by 7 bases, with 12 bases of the junction left unmatched. CDR3 length: 16 amino acids. The CDR3 region is CASSLAGVGRLGEQYF. The CDR3 bases are TGTGCCAGCAGCTTAGCCGGGGTCGGGAGGTTGGGAGAGCAGTACTTC. The full variable domain, completed using reference TRBV7-2 and TRBJ2-7, is GAGVSQSPSNKVTEKGKDVELRCDPISGHTALYWYRQSLGQGLEFLIYFQGNSAPDKSGLPSDRFSAERTGGSVSTLTIQRTQQEDSAVYLCASSLAGVGRLGEQYFGPGTRLTVT.

The V and J genes are TRBV19 and TRBJ1-3; no definite D call. Between the trimmed V and J ends, which lost 2 bases and 0 bases, there was a span of 5 bases. This CDR3 region has 14 residues. Germline V gives CDR1 LNHDA, CDR2 SQIVND (reference sequence). CDR3 amino acids: CASSIQSSGNTIYF. In DNA form, the CDR3 reads TGTGCCAGTAGTATACAATCCTCTGGAAACACCATATATTTT.

This clone was counted once. V is TRBV13 and J is TRBJ1-5; the match to TRBD1 covers 9 bases. The CDR3 runs to 17 residues. Per germline, CDR1 PRHDT and CDR2 FYEKMQ (reference sequence). The ends lost 0 bases at V and 3 bases at J; junction bases unmatched: 6. The CDR3 DNA reads as TGTGCCAGCAGCTTAGGGGCGGGACAGGGTGACAATCAGCCCCAGCATTTT. It is translated as CASSLGAGQGDNQPQHF. Full variable domain (missing parts from reference TRBV13 and TRBJ1-5): AAGVIQSPRHLIKEKRETATLKCYPIPRHDTVYWYQQGPGQDPQFLISFYEKMQSDKGSIPDRFSAQQFSDYHSELNMSSLELGDSALYFCASSLGAGQGDNQPQHFGDGTRLSIL.

The J gene is TRBJ1-2, the V gene TRBV10-3, with D unclear. Germline V gives CDR1 ENHRY, CDR2 SYGVKD. V shed 4 bases and J shed 9 bases, with 12 bases lying between them. This CDR3 is built from 12 residues. CDR3 loop: CAISGGGPSYTF. CDR3 DNA: TGTGCCATCAGTGGGGGAGGGCCTAGCTACACCTTC.

V is TRBV7-2 and J is TRBJ1-2, with no clear D. CDR3 length equals 14 residues. Germline CDR1 reads SGHTA; CDR2 reads FQGNSA. V shed 2 bases and J shed 4 bases, with 11 bases lying between them. The CDR3 protein is CASSLRQQFYGYTF. DNA of the CDR3: TGTGCCAGCAGCTTACGTCAGCAGTTCTATGGCTACACCTTC.

The rearrangement links TRBV7-2 to TRBJ1-1; D gene ambiguous. Trimming cost V 3 bases and J 0 bases, with 8 bases left between them. This CDR3 spans 14 amino acids. CDR1 and CDR2 (germline): SGHTA, FQGNSA. The CDR3 DNA reads as TGTGCCAGCAGCTTCGGACGGATGAACACTGAAGCTTTCTTT. Protein product: CASSFGRMNTEAFF.